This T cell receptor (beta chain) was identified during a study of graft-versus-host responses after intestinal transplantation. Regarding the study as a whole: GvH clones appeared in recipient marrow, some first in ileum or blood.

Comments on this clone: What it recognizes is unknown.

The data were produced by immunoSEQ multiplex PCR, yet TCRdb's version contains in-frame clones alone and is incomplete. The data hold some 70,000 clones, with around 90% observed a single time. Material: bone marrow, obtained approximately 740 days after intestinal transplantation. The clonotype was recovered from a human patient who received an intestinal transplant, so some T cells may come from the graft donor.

The chain's CDR3 is CASSNLVRQGQTGELFF. In DNA form, the CDR3 reads TGTGCCAGCAGCAACTTAGTCAGACAGGGCCAAACCGGGGAGCTGTTTTTT. V gene TRBV21-1 combines with J gene TRBJ2-2; TRBD1, the table's D call, lacks a check against the DNA. TRBV21-1 is reported as a pseudogene. This CDR3 comprises 17 residues.